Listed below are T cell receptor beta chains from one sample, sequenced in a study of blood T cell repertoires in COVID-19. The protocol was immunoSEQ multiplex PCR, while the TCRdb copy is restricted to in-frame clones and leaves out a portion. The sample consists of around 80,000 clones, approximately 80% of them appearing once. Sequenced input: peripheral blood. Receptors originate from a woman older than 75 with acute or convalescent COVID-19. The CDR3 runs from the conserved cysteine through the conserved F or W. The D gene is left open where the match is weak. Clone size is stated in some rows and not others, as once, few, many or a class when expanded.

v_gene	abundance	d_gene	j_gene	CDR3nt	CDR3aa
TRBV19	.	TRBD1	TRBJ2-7	TGTGCCAGTAGTCACCCCCGGACAGGTCGTTACGAGCAGTACTTC	CASSHPRTGRYEQYF
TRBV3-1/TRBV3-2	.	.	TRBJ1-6	TGTGCCAGCAGCCTGGACACCGATAATTCACCCCTCCACTTT	CASSLDTDNSPLHF
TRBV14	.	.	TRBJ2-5	TGTGCCAGCAGCCAACAGGGGATACAAGAGACCCAGTACTTC	CASSQQGIQETQYF
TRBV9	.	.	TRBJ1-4	TGTGCCAGCAGCGTTGAGGTTGGCGGTGAAAAACTGTTTTTT	CASSVEVGGEKLFF
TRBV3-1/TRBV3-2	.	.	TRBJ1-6	TGTGCCAGCAGCGAAGGCAGGAACCAGGTCCCCCTCCACTTT	CASSEGRNQVPLHF
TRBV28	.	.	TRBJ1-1	TGTGCCAGCAGTTTTGACAGTCCGAACACTGAAGCTTTCTTT	CASSFDSPNTEAFF
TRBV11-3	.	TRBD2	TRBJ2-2	TGTGCCAGCAGCCCCGGGGCACTAGCGGGGGAACAAGACACCGGGGAGCTGTTTTTT	CASSPGALAGEQDTGELFF
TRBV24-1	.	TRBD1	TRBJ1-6	TGTGCCACCAGTGACGGACAGGGAAGAGGTTCACCCCTCCACTTT	CATSDGQGRGSPLHF
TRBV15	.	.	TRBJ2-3	TGTGCCACCAGCAGAGTTGGGGGGGGCCTGGATACGCAGTATTTT	CATSRVGGGLDTQYF
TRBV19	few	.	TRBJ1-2	TGTGCCAGTAGTATTGAGAGTGGACAGTATGGCTACACCTTC	CASSIESGQYGYTF
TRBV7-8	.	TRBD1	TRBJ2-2	TGTGCCAGCAGACCTCTACAGGGGGCTGGTAACGGGGAGCTGTTTTTT	CASRPLQGAGNGELFF
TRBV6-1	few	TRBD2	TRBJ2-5	TGTGCCAGCAGTGAGCTGGTTCAGGGACTAGCGGGGGGGCGCGAGACCCAGTACTTC	CASSELVQGLAGGRETQYF
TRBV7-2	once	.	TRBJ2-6	TGTGCCAGCAGCTTATCGGAGTCTGGGGCCAACGTCCTGACTTTC	CASSLSESGANVLTF
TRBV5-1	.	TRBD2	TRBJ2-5	TGCGCCAGCAGCTTGCAAAGCGGGGGGCTCCTAGAGACCCAGTACTTC	CASSLQSGGLLETQYF
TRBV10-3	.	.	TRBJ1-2	TGTGCCATCAGTGACCGGGGGTATGGCTACACCTTC	CAISDRGYGYTF
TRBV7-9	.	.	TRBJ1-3	TGTGCCAGCAGCTCCCCTCCAGGTAACACCATATATTTT	CASSSPPGNTIYF
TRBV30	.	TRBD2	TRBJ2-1	TGTGCCAGAGAGGGAGCGGGGGGGTACAATGAGCAGTTCTTC	CAREGAGGYNEQFF
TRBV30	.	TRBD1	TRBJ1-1	TGTGCCTGGAGTGTGGGACAGGCACGGACTGAAGCTTTCTTT	CAWSVGQARTEAFF
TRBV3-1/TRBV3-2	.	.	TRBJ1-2	TGTGCCAGCAGCCAAGACCCGACAGAACGTGGCTACACCTTC	CASSQDPTERGYTF
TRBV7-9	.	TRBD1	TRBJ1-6	TGTGCCAGCAGCCTACCGGGACAGGGGAATTCACCCCTCCACTTT	CASSLPGQGNSPLHF
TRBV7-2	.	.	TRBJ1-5	TGTGCCAGCAGCTTAGGGGCAGGTAATCAGCCCCAGCATTTT	CASSLGAGNQPQHF
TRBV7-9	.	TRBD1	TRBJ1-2	TGTGCCAGCAGCTTCACAGGGGTGGAGTATGGCTACACCTTC	CASSFTGVEYGYTF
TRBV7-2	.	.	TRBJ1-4	TGTGCCAGCAGCTTAGGGCGGGGAACAAGGGAAAAACTGTTTTTT	CASSLGRGTREKLFF
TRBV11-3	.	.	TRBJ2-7	TGTGCCAGCAGCTTCGCACTCGCTTCCTACGAGCAGTACTTC	CASSFALASYEQYF
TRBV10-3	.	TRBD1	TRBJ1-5	TGTGCCATCGGAAGGACAGGGAGAAGTCAGCCCCAGCATTTT	CAIGRTGRSQPQHF
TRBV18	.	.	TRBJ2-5	TGTGCCAGCTCACCGAAGGGGTCGGAGACCCAGTACTTC	CASSPKGSETQYF
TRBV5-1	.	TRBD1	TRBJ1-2	TGCGCCAGCAGCTTGGAAGGGACAGGGGGCCTCGATGGCTACACCTTC	CASSLEGTGGLDGYTF
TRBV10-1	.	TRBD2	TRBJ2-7	TGCGCCAGCAGCGAAAGCGGGAATAACTACGAGCAGTACTTC	CASSESGNNYEQYF
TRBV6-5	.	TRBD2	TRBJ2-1	TGTGCCAGCAGGGATAGCGGCGGGGGGTACAATGAGCAGTTCTTC	CASRDSGGGYNEQFF